In its sample, the clone carrying this TCR beta chain was seen a few times. The data originate from a study of blood T cell repertoires in COVID-19. This CDR3 has 13 residues. CDR1 SGDLS and CDR2 YYNGEE come from the germline V gene. Trimming took 5 bases from V and 4 from J; bases not matched to a gene: 1. As processed by the authors: Nucleated cell number was recorded as an estimate derived from reference gene primer amplification. Data came from immunoSEQ multiplex PCR; TCRdb stores just in-frame clones and leaves some out. Clone size and V and J calls were adopted from that table, with D and trimming inferred from the DNA. This sample has some 160,000 clones; roughly 84% occur once, and the top ten carry 1.5%.

This clonotype originated in a human donor in a cohort sampled during active COVID-19. The chain links TRBV9 to TRBJ2-2; the match to TRBD1 covers 8 bases. Sequencing used peripheral blood. The CDR3 coding sequence is TGTGCCAGCAGTACAGGGGGCACCGGGGAGCTGTTTTTT. Protein: CASSTGGTGELFF.